These 13 T cell receptor beta chains were all obtained from the same sample, sequenced in a study of T cell repertoires and Cas9 in healthy adults. The data were produced by immunoSEQ multiplex PCR, yet TCRdb's version contains in-frame clones alone and is incomplete. The sample holds more than 20,000 clones, 90% seen once. Sequences were obtained from CD4+ effector T cells (CD127+, CD25-, CD137-, CD154-) from PBMCs; culture status not recorded. Source of these receptors: a human donor in good health.

The chain joins TRBV2 to TRBJ1-2, with D perhaps matching TRBD1 (6 bases). In germline, CDR1 is SNHLY, CDR2 FYNNEI. The CDR3 is 13 residues long. Trimming took off 5 bases at V and 4 bases at J, with 11 bases between the two ends. The CDR3 loop reads CASSPQGSYGYTF. CDR3 coding DNA: TGTGCCAGCAGTCCACAGGGAAGCTATGGCTACACCTTC.

This clone was detected only a few times. V usage is TRBV6-1 and J usage is TRBJ2-5; 7 bases are shared with TRBD1. This CDR3 comprises 14 residues. The germline V gene has CDR1 MNHNS and CDR2 SASEGT. Losses at the gene ends were 3 bases for V and 7 bases for J; bases not matched to a gene: 8. CDR3 bases: TGTGCCAGCAGTGATTCAGGGGGTAGGGGGACCCAGTACTTC. Translated, it gives CASSDSGGRGTQYF.

The chain combines TRBV2 with TRBJ1-2; 7 positions match TRBD1. The CDR3 is made up of 17 amino acids. Germline CDR1 reads SNHLY; CDR2 reads FYNNEI. V trimming: 2 bases; J trimming: 2 bases; junction bases outside the gene matches: 11. CDR3 amino acids: CASSERPHVQGNYGYTF. The CDR3 DNA sequence: TGTGCCAGCAGTGAACGACCCCATGTACAGGGGAACTATGGCTACACCTTC.

The chain carries TRBV19 and TRBJ2-5; 7 bases agree with TRBD1. Germline CDR1 is LNHDA and CDR2 is SQIVND (reference sequence). J gave up 4 bases and V 3 bases, and 17 bases lay outside the gene matches. This CDR3 comprises 18 residues. The CDR3 nucleotides are TGTGCCAGTAGTATTCGCTTTGGGGACAGTAGGGATATAGAGACCCAGTACTTC. Its protein product is CASSIRFGDSRDIETQYF.

The chain employs TRBV6-1 and TRBJ2-7, with D possibly being TRBD1 (5 bases). Germline assignment: CDR1 MNHNS and CDR2 SASEGT. Trimming took off 3 bases at V and 4 bases at J, with 13 bases between the two ends. The CDR3 extends over 14 amino acids. The CDR3 loop reads CASSEGRALYEQYF. CDR3 in DNA: TGTGCCAGCAGTGAGGGCAGGGCTCTATACGAGCAGTACTTC.

The chain uses TRBV6-5 and TRBJ2-6, with unresolved D. The CDR3 covers 16 residues. Trimming pared 0 bases from V and 0 bases from J, leaving 6 bases between. Germline V lookup: CDR1 MNHEY, CDR2 SVGAGI. CDR3 bases: TGTGCCAGCAGTTACTCAGGGTTCTCTGGGGCCAACGTCCTGACTTTC. Its protein is CASSYSGFSGANVLTF.

The V and J genes are TRBV15 and TRBJ1-4, with D perhaps TRBD1 (5 bases). V lost 2 bases to trimming and J lost 8 bases, with 15 bases between them. The CDR3 has 15 amino acids. CDR1 and CDR2 (germline): LNHNV, YYDKDF (reference sequence). CDR3 protein: CATSRSRERGEKLFF. CDR3 in DNA: TGTGCCACCAGCAGATCCAGGGAAAGGGGCGAAAAACTGTTTTTT.

This clone was counted between two and nine times. The chain joins TRBV19 to TRBJ1-1; D is unresolved. Germline values: CDR1 LNHDA, CDR2 SQIVND (reference sequence). CDR3 size: 13 residues. Trimming took 8 bases from V and 0 from J, leaving 10 bases between them. The CDR3, as DNA: TGTGCCAGTTCGACGCAGGTGAACACTGAAGCTTTCTTT. Amino acid sequence: CASSTQVNTEAFF. Looking up the rest from reference TRBV19 and TRBJ1-1 gives the full variable domain: DGGITQSPKYLFRKEGQNVTLSCEQNLNHDAMYWYRQDPGQGLRLIYYSQIVNDFQKGDIAEGYSVSREKKESFPLTVTSAQKNPTAFYLCASSTQVNTEAFFGQGTRLTVV.

The table lists this clone with a count of one. The rearrangement uses TRBV7-9 and TRBJ2-5; a weak D match, TRBD1 (6 bases). Germline loops: CDR1 SEHNR, CDR2 FQNEAQ (reference sequence). The CDR3 has 15 residues. V was pared by 5 bases and J by 4 bases, with 17 bases between. The CDR3 bases are TGTGCCAGCAGCCACGGTGACAGGCTAGGAGAGACCCAGTACTTC. Translating it yields CASSHGDRLGETQYF.

The rearrangement uses TRBV27 and TRBJ1-3; D might be TRBD1 (6 bases). The CDR3 has 14 residues. The germline CDR1 and CDR2 sequences are MNHEY and SMNVEV (reference sequence). Trimming took off 4 bases at V and 11 bases at J, with 18 bases between the two ends. CDR3 loop: CASSSGWGGEAIYF. As DNA, the CDR3 is TGTGCCAGCAGTTCTGGGTGGGGGGGCGAAGCCATATATTTT.

V usage is TRBV5-1 and J usage is TRBJ1-1, with 8 bases matching TRBD1. Trimming cost V 9 bases and J 4 bases; bases outside gene matches: 11. Germline V lookup: CDR1 SGHRS, CDR2 YFSETQ. The CDR3 has 14 residues. The CDR3 sequence: CATQLGQGRTEAFF. The CDR3 nucleotides are TGCGCCACCCAGCTAGGACAGGGACGCACTGAAGCTTTCTTT.

This clone appeared a few times. This chain links TRBV18 with TRBJ1-1; weak D call: TRBD1 (6 bases). Between the trimmed V and J ends, which lost 8 bases and 3 bases, there was a span of 16 bases. CDR3 length: 14 residues. Germline CDR1 is KGHSH and CDR2 is LQKENI. The DNA for the CDR3 is TGTGCCAGCCTCCAGTGGGGGCGGGACACTGAAGCTTTCTTT. Translation: CASLQWGRDTEAFF. The whole variable domain, remainder taken from reference TRBV18 and TRBJ1-1, is NAGVMQNPRHLVRRRGQEARLRCSPMKGHSHVYWYRQLPEEGLKFMVYLQKENIIDESGMPKERFSAEFPKEGPSILRIQQVVRGDSAAYFCASLQWGRDTEAFFGQGTRLTVV.

In DNA form, the CDR3 reads TGTGCCACCAGCACGGGCTATAATTCACCCCTCCACTTT. Encoded protein: CATSTGYNSPLHF. This chain connects TRBV15 to TRBJ1-6; no definite D call. Trimming stripped 4 bases from V and 3 bases from J, with 4 bases between. Germline V gives CDR1 LNHNV, CDR2 YYDKDF (reference sequence). CDR3 length: 13 amino acids.